This T cell receptor (beta chain) was obtained from a study of control samples from healthy donors and cancer patients (TCRdb year 2020). Receptor amplification or capture employed the immunoSEQ multiplex PCR assay. TCRdb took this table from immuneACCESS and kept in-frame rearrangements with V and J called. Such tables lack part of the clones; where checked against another copy, unresolved V genes explain under half of the gap, and the rest is unexplained. Within this sample are about 140,000 clones, with 91% of them counted one time only. The top ten clones comprise more than 6.5% of the sample. A word on this clone: Its recognized antigen is unknown. No qualities accompany the bases; no much larger clone lies one base away.

The germline V gene gives CDR1 as MNHEY and CDR2 as SVGAGI. The trim is 0 bases for V and 2 bases for J, with a gap of 11 bases between the germline ends. The CDR3 runs 15 residues from the cysteine to the phenylalanine. Here the CDR3 DNA is all that survives: 45 bases in frame from base 1. The rearrangement joined TRBV6-5 to TRBJ2-7; the D gene is possibly TRBD1, with 6 bases matching. The sample was blood. The sequence derives from a man between 18 and 29 years old in good health. The DNA sequence reads TGTGCCAGCAGTTACTCAATAACAGGGACCTACGAGCAGTACTTC. It translates as CASSYSITGTYEQYF.